These 13 T cell receptor beta chains were all obtained from the same sample, sequenced in a study of blood T cell repertoires in COVID-19. Assay: immunoSEQ multiplex PCR; the TCRdb copy retains only in-frame clones and omits some. The data contain 200,000 to 300,000 clones, about 85% of them singletons. Specimen: peripheral blood. Every receptor here comes from a man in his 60s with acute or convalescent COVID-19.

CDR3 DNA: TGTGCCAGCAGCGTAGCTCCCCCTACTCGGGACAGACAAGAGACCCAGTACTTC. Translation: CASSVAPPTRDRQETQYF. This rearrangement joins TRBV9 to TRBJ2-5, with 7 nucleotides matching TRBD1. The J segment lost 2 bases and the V segment lost 0 bases, leaving 13 bases of the junction unmatched. The V gene's germline CDR1 is SGDLS and CDR2 YYNGEE. The CDR3 has 18 amino acids.

V usage is TRBV27 and J usage is TRBJ1-1, with 9 positions matching TRBD1. The length of the CDR3 is 15 residues. V lost 5 bases and J lost 6; bases outside the gene matches: 10. Germline V gives CDR1 MNHEY, CDR2 SMNVEV (reference sequence). The CDR3 region has the DNA TGTGCCAGCAGTACACCGGGACAGGGTTTGCCTGAAGCTTTCTTT. It yields the protein CASSTPGQGLPEAFF.

The chain carries TRBV7-2 and TRBJ2-3; the match to TRBD1 covers 8 bases. This CDR3 contains 15 residues. Germline trimming cut 5 bases from V and 4 bases from J; bases unmatched to any gene: 8. Germline CDR1 and CDR2: SGHTA and FQGNSA. This chain's CDR3 is CASSALGQDSDTQYF. The CDR3 DNA sequence: TGTGCCAGCAGCGCCTTGGGACAGGACTCAGATACGCAGTATTTT.

The chain joins TRBV28 to TRBJ2-3, with 15 bases aligning to TRBD2. Trimming took 6 bases from V and 1 from J; bases not matched to a gene: 2. The CDR3 loop spans 16 amino acids. CDR1 is MDHEN, CDR2 SYDVKM, per germline. CDR3 region: CASRRTSGRGTDTQYF. The DNA of the CDR3 is TGTGCCAGCAGACGGACTAGCGGGAGGGGCACAGATACGCAGTATTTT.

This chain joins TRBV6-5 and TRBJ1-2; 12 bases are a match to TRBD1. Germline lookup yields CDR1 MNHEY and CDR2 SVGAGI. The CDR3 is made up of 14 amino acids. Trimming took 7 bases from V and 6 from J; bases not matched to a gene: 6. The CDR3 spells CASIQGQGAHGYTF. The CDR3 nucleotides are TGTGCCAGCATCCAGGGACAGGGGGCTCATGGCTACACCTTC.

This clone was picked up a small number of times. CDR3 nucleotides: TGTGCCAGCAGACCGGGAGAATACAATGAGCAGTTCTTC. It encodes CASRPGEYNEQFF. The chain joins TRBV5-4 to TRBJ2-1; maybe TRBD2 (6 bases). Trimming left V 5 bases short and J 4 bases short, with 10 bases between. The CDR3 totals 13 residues. Germline V gives CDR1 SGHNT, CDR2 YYREEE (reference sequence).

This sequence joins TRBV10-3 and TRBJ1-2; the D gene is possibly TRBD1 (6 bases). The germline V and J ends were trimmed by 0 bases and 6 bases, with 11 bases remaining between them. Germline lookup yields CDR1 ENHRY and CDR2 SYGVKD. The CDR3 is 14 residues long. CDR3 protein: CAISESGRGNGYTF. The CDR3 nucleotides are TGTGCCATCAGTGAGTCGGGGAGGGGGAATGGCTACACCTTC.

The J gene is TRBJ2-1, the V gene TRBV5-1, with 7 bases matching TRBD2. CDR1 SGHRS and CDR2 YFSETQ come from the germline V gene. The CDR3 loop spans 14 amino acids. V lost 5 bases to trimming and J lost 9 bases; unmatched junction nucleotides: 11. CDR3 nucleotides: TGCGCCAGCAGGCGACTAGCAGCCCTCGGTGAGCAGTTCTTC. Translated, it gives CASRRLAALGEQFF.

The V gene is TRBV7-6, the J gene TRBJ2-2; 7 positions match TRBD2. Germline CDR1 is SGHVS and CDR2 is FNYEAQ. V shed 2 bases and J 0 bases; nucleotides not matched to a gene: 3. CDR3 length equals 16 residues. The chain's CDR3 is CASSLSGDANTGELFF. The CDR3 DNA reads as TGTGCCAGCAGCTTAAGCGGGGACGCGAACACCGGGGAGCTGTTTTTT.

This clone was counted between two and nine times. The chain joins TRBV18 to TRBJ2-2, with D possibly being TRBD1 (6 bases). The V end was cut by 2 bases, the J end by 6 bases, with 16 bases between. The CDR3 is made up of 16 amino acids. Germline assignment: CDR1 KGHSH and CDR2 LQKENI. The CDR3 nucleotides are TGTGCCAGCTCACCAATAGACAGGAGTAGCGCCGGGGAGCTGTTTTTT. Translated: CASSPIDRSSAGELFF.

This chain joins TRBV10-1 and TRBJ1-4; D not certain. Germline V gives CDR1 WNHNN, CDR2 SYGVQD (reference sequence). The CDR3 covers 11 residues. V lost 8 bases and J 8 bases, leaving 9 bases between the germline ends. The CDR3 loop reads CASGHSEKLFF. In nucleotides, the CDR3 is TGCGCCAGCGGGCACAGCGAAAAACTGTTTTTT.

The V and J genes are TRBV5-1 and TRBJ2-4; 9 bases line up with TRBD1. The germline V gene has CDR1 SGHRS and CDR2 YFSETQ. This CDR3 is 15 amino acids long. V shed 4 bases and J 7 bases; nucleotides not matched to a gene: 9. The chain's CDR3 is CASSPLTGGTNIQYF. The CDR3, as DNA: TGCGCCAGCAGCCCACTGACAGGGGGAACGAACATTCAGTACTTC.

The chain combines TRBV29-1 with TRBJ2-3; the match to TRBD2 covers 8 bases. The germline V gene has CDR1 SQVTM and CDR2 ANQGSEA. There are 14 residues in the CDR3. Trimming took 4 bases from V and 5 from J; bases not matched to a gene: 8. This CDR3 is CSVAGPGLVDTQYF. For the CDR3, the DNA is TGCAGCGTTGCGGGACCGGGACTAGTAGATACGCAGTATTTT.